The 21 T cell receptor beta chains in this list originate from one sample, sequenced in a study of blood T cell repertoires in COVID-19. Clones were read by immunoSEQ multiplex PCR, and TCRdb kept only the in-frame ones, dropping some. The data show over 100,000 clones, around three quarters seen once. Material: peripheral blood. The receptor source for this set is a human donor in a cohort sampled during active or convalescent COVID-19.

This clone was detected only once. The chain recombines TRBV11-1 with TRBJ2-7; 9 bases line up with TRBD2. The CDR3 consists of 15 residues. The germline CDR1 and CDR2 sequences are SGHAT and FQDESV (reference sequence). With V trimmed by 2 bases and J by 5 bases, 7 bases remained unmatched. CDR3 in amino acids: CASSLLTSGLHEQYF. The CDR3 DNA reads TGTGCCAGCAGCTTATTGACTAGCGGCCTCCACGAGCAGTACTTC.

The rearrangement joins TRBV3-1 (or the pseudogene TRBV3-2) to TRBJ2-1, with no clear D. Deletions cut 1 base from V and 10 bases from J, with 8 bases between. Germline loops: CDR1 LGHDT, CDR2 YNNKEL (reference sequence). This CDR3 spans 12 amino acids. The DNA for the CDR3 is TGTGCCAGCAGCCAAGTATCGAGAGAGCAGTTCTTC. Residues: CASSQVSREQFF.

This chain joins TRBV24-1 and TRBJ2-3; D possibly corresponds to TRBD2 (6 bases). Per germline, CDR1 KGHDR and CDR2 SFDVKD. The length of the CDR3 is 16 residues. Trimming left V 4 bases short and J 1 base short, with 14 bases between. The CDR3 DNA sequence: TGTGCCACCAGTGACCGCCCCGGGAGTGGCACAGATACGCAGTATTTT. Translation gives CATSDRPGSGTDTQYF.

DNA for the CDR3: TGTGCCAGCAGCGTAGTCGGGGAAGGAGAAGGAAACACCATATATTTT. Translating it yields CASSVVGEGEGNTIYF. This sequence joins TRBV9 and TRBJ1-3; D gene unclear. Germline values: CDR1 SGDLS, CDR2 YYNGEE. V lost 0 bases and J lost 4, with 14 bases in between. This CDR3 has 16 residues.

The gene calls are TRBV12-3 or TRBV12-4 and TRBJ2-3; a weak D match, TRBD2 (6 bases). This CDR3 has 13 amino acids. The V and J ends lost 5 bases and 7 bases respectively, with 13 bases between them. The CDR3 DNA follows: TGTGCCAGCAGTAGAAGGGACTTGTATACGCAGTATTTT. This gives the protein CASSRRDLYTQYF.

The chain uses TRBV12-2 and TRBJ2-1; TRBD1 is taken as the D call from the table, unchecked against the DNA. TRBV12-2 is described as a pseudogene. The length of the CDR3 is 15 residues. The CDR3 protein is CASRLVGAGHNEQFF. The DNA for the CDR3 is TGTGCAAGTCGCTTAGTAGGGGCCGGGCACAATGAGCAGTTCTTC.

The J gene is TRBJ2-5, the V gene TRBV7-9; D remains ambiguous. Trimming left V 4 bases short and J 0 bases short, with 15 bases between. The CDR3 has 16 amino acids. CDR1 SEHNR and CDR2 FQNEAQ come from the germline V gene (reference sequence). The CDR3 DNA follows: TGTGCCAGCAGCTCTAACCTTGGGCTCTACCAAGAGACCCAGTACTTC. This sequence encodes CASSSNLGLYQETQYF. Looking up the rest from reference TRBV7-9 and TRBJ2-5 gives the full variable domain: DTGVSQNPRHKITKRGQNVTFRCDPISEHNRLYWYRQTLGQGPEFLTYFQNEAQLEKSRLLSDRFSAERPKGSFSTLEIQRTEQGDSAMYLCASSSNLGLYQETQYFGPGTRLLVL.

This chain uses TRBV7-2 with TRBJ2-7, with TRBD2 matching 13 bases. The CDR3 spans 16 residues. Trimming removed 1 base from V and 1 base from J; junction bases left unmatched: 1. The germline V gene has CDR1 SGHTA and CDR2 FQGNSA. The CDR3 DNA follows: TGTGCCAGCAGCTTAGGGACTAGCGGGGGTTCCTACGAGCAGTACTTC. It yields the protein CASSLGTSGGSYEQYF.

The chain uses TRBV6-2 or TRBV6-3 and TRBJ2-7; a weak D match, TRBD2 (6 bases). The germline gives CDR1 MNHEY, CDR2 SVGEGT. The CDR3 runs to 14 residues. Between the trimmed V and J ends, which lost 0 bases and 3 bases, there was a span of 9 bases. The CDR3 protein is CASSYSQDYYEQYF. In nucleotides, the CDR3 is TGTGCCAGCAGTTACTCCCAGGACTACTACGAGCAGTACTTC.

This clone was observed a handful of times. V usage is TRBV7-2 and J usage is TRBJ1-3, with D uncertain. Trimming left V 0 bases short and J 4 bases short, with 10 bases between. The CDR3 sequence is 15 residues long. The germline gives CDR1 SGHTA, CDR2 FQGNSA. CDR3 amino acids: CASSLAAGSGNTIYF. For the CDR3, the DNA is TGTGCCAGCAGCTTAGCGGCGGGATCAGGAAACACCATATATTTT.

As DNA, the CDR3 is TGTGCCAGCAGACCCCGGGGGGTTAGCAATCAGCCCCAGCATTTT. Its protein is CASRPRGVSNQPQHF. The gene calls are TRBV6-6 and TRBJ1-5, with D perhaps matching TRBD1 (5 bases). Trimming shortened V by 6 bases and J by 0 bases, and 12 bases separated the two germline ends. Germline values: CDR1 MNHNY, CDR2 SVGAGI (reference sequence). The CDR3 contains 15 residues.

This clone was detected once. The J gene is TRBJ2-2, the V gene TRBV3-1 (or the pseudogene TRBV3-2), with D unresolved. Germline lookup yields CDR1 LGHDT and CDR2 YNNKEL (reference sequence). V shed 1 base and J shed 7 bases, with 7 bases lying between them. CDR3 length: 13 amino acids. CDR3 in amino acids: CASSQGLRGELFF. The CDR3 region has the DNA TGTGCCAGCAGCCAAGGGTTGCGCGGGGAGCTGTTTTTT.

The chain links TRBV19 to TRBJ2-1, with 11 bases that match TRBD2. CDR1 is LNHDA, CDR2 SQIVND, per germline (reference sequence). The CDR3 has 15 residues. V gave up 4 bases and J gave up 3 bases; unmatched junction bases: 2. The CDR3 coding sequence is TGTGCCAGTAGTACGGGACTAGCGGTCTACAATGAGCAGTTCTTC. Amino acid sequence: CASSTGLAVYNEQFF.

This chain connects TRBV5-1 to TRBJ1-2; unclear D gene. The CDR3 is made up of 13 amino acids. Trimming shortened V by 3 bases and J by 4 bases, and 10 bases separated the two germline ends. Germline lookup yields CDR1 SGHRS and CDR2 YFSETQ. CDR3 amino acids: CASSSTESYGYTF. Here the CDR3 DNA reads TGCGCCAGCAGCTCAACAGAGAGCTATGGCTACACCTTC.

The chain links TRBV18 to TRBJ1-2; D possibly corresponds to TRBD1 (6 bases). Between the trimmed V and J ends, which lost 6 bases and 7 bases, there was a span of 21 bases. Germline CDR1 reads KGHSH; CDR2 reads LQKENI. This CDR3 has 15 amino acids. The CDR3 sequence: CASSLQGLERSGYTF. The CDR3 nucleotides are TGTGCCAGCTCGTTACAGGGCCTAGAACGTTCTGGCTACACCTTC.

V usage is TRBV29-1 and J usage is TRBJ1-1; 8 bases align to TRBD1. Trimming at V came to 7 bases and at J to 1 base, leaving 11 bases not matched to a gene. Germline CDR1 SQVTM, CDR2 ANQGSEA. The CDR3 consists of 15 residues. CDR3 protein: CSATHRQGRNTEAFF. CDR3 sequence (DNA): TGCAGCGCCACACACCGACAGGGGCGGAACACTGAAGCTTTCTTT.

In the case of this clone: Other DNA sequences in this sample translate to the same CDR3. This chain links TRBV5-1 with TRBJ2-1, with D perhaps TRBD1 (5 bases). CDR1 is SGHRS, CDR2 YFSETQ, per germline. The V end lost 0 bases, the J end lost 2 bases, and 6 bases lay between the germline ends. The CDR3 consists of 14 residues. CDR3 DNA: TGCGCCAGCAGCTTGGGACAGACCTACAATGAGCAGTTCTTC. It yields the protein CASSLGQTYNEQFF.

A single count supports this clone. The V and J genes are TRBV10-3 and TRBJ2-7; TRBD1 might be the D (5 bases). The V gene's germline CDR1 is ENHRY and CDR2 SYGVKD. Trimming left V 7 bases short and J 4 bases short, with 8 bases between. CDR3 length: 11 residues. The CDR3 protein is CAITQGYEQYF. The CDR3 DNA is TGTGCCATCACCCAGGGTTACGAGCAGTACTTC.

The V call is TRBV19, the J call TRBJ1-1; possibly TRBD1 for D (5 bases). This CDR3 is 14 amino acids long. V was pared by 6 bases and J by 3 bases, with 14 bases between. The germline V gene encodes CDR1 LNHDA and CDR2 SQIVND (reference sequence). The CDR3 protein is CASRWQAGDTEAFF. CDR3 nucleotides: TGTGCCAGTAGGTGGCAGGCGGGGGACACTGAAGCTTTCTTT.

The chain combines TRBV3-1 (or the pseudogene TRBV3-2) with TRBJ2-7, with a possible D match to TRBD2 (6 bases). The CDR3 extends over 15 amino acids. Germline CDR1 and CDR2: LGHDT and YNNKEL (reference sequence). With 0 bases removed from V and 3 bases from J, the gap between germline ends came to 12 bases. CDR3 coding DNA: TGTGCCAGCAGCCAAGATAGGGCGGGGTACTACGAGCAGTACTTC. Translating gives CASSQDRAGYYEQYF.

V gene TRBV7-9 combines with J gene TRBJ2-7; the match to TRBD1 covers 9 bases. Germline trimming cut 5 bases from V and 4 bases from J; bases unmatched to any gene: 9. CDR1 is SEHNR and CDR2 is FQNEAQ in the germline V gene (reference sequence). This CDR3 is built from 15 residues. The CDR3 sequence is CASSTGTGLVYEQYF. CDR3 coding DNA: TGTGCCAGCAGCACCGGGACAGGGTTAGTTTACGAGCAGTACTTC.